This T cell receptor (beta chain) was recorded in a study of control samples from healthy donors and cancer patients. Comments on this clone: At one end the junction does not follow the germline gene, possibly because of a read error.

TCRdb's table, derived via immunoSEQ multiplex PCR, lists solely in-frame clones and lacks some. Among 50,000 or so clones listed, over 85% were seen once. This CDR3 has 13 residues. The sequenced sample consisted of blood. The V and J genes are TRBV23-1 and TRBJ2-4; 7 bases align to TRBD1. TRBV23-1 is placed among ORFs of uncertain function. This clonotype originated in a man between 25 and 39 years old in good health. The CDR3 DNA is TGCGCCAGCAGTCAATCACCGGGACAGTTCTCTAACTTC. This sequence encodes CASSQSPGQFSNF.